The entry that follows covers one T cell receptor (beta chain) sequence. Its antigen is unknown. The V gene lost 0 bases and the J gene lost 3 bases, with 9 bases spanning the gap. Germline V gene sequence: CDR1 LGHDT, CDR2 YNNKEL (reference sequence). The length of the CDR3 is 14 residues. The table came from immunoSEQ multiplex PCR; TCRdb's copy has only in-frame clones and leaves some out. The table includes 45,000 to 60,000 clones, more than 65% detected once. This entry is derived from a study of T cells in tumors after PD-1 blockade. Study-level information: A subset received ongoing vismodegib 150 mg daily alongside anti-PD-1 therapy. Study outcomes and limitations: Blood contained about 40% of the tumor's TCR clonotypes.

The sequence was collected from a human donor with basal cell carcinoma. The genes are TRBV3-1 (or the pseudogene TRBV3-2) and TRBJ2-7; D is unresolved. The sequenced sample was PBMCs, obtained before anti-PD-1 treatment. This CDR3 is CASSQDRPVYEQYF. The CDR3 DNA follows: TGTGCCAGCAGCCAAGATAGGCCGGTCTACGAGCAGTACTTC.